These 13 T cell receptor beta chains were sequenced from one sample in a study of shared clonotypes between healthy human individuals. Naive CD8 populations comprised CD45RO-negative cells positively selected for CCR7, excluding terminally differentiated effector memory CD45RA+ cells. Here immunoSEQ multiplex PCR was the method, and the copy in TCRdb shows in-frame clones only, minus some. The sample lists some 2 million clones; less than 95% were seen once. The sequencing input was naive CD8+ T cells sorted from blood. The origin of the receptors is a man between 18 and 35 years old in good health.

Concerning this clone: The identical CDR3 is also encoded by other nucleotide sequences in the sample. The rearrangement uses TRBV28 and TRBJ2-5; D uncertain. V gave up 1 base and J gave up 3 bases, with 6 bases separating them. The CDR3 extends over 13 amino acids. The germline V gene encodes CDR1 MDHEN and CDR2 SYDVKM. The CDR3 nucleotides read TGTGCCAGCAGTTTATTCCGGGAAGAGACCCAGTACTTC. It codes for CASSLFREETQYF. The variable domain in full, with the rest retrieved from reference TRBV28 and TRBJ2-5, is DVKVTQSSRYLVKRTGEKVFLECVQDMDHENMFWYRQDPGLGLRLIYFSYDVKMKEKGDIPEGYSVSREKKERFSLILESASTNQTSMYLCASSLFREETQYFGPGTRLLVL.

V usage is TRBV7-2 and J usage is TRBJ2-7, with 8 bases fitting TRBD2. CDR1 and CDR2 (germline): SGHTA, FQGNSA. J gave up 12 bases and V 4 bases, and 8 bases lay outside the gene matches. The CDR3 contains 12 residues. CDR3 region: CASSSQAGGPYF. The CDR3 DNA follows: TGTGCCAGCAGCTCGCAGGCGGGAGGACCGTACTTC.

The J gene is TRBJ2-7, the V gene TRBV15; 8 bases match TRBD2. Germline V gives CDR1 LNHNV, CDR2 YYDKDF (reference sequence). The CDR3 runs to 16 residues. V lost 0 bases to trimming and J lost 2 bases; unmatched junction nucleotides: 6. In DNA, the CDR3 is TGTGCCACCAGCAGAGATCTCGCGGGAGGAACCTACGAGCAGTACTTC. Amino acid sequence: CATSRDLAGGTYEQYF.

In DNA form, the CDR3 reads TGTGCCAGCAGCAAAGGACAGGCCGTCTTC. This gives the protein CASSKGQAVF. The chain uses TRBV21-1 and TRBJ2-7; no DNA check was done on the table's D call, TRBD1. TRBV21-1 is marked as a pseudogene. The CDR3 is 10 amino acids.

With respect to this clone: This CDR3 is also generated by other DNA sequences in the sample. The chain uses TRBV5-4 and TRBJ1-2, with 7 bases aligning to TRBD1. This CDR3 spans 14 amino acids. Germline CDR1 is SGHNT and CDR2 is YYREEE (reference sequence). V lost 0 bases, J lost 3 bases, and 2 bases stayed unmatched. CDR3 region: CASSLDRGDYGYTF. The CDR3 bases are TGTGCCAGCAGCTTGGACAGGGGAGACTATGGCTACACCTTC. Full variable domain (outside the CDR3, taken from reference TRBV5-4 and TRBJ1-2): ETGVTQSPTHLIKTRGQQVTLRCSSQSGHNTVSWYQQALGQGPQFIFQYYREEENGRGNFPPRFSGLQFPNYSSELNVNALELDDSALYLCASSLDRGDYGYTFGSGTRLTVV.

The chain recombines TRBV5-1 with TRBJ2-5; 7 bases agree with TRBD1. The CDR3 contains 17 residues. Germline V lookup: CDR1 SGHRS, CDR2 YFSETQ. Trimming at V came to 3 bases and at J to 1 base, leaving 12 bases not matched to a gene. CDR3 sequence: CASSSQGIRGLQETQYF. In nucleotides, the CDR3 is TGCGCCAGCAGCTCTCAGGGGATAAGGGGGCTCCAAGAGACCCAGTACTTC.

As regards this clone: This CDR3 is also generated by other DNA sequences in the sample. This chain joins TRBV7-9 and TRBJ1-2; D is uncertain. The germline gives CDR1 SEHNR, CDR2 FQNEAQ (reference sequence). Trimming took off 1 base at V and 5 bases at J, with 8 bases between the two ends. This CDR3 is 13 amino acids long. In DNA, the CDR3 is TGTGCCAGCAGCTTAGAGACGGCTTATGGCTACACCTTC. This gives the protein CASSLETAYGYTF.

This chain links TRBV6-1 with TRBJ1-2, with a weak D call TRBD1 (5 bases). Germline loops: CDR1 MNHNS, CDR2 SASEGT. The ends were cut back, 3 bases at V and 4 bases at J, with 12 bases in the middle. This CDR3 contains 14 residues. The CDR3 region is CASSEGGLTYGYTF. CDR3 DNA sequence: TGTGCCAGCAGTGAGGGGGGTCTGACCTATGGCTACACCTTC.

Only one count was recorded for this clone. The chain carries TRBV5-4 and TRBJ2-7, with 9 bases matching TRBD1. J lost 5 bases, V lost 3 bases, and 12 bases had no gene match. Per the germline V gene, CDR1 is SGHNT and CDR2 is YYREEE (reference sequence). The CDR3 length is 16 residues. The CDR3 loop is CASSYTGQGLVNEQYF. CDR3 bases: TGTGCCAGCAGCTATACGGGACAGGGTTTAGTAAACGAGCAGTACTTC.

The V call is TRBV4-1, the J call TRBJ2-2; 7 nucleotides align to TRBD2. The germline V gene encodes CDR1 MGHRA and CDR2 YSYEKL. V shed 0 bases, J shed 9 bases, and the junction held 4 bases outside the gene matches. The CDR3 is 14 amino acids. CDR3 coding DNA: TGCGCCAGCAGCCAAGATGCAGGGACTAGGGAGCTGTTTTTT. This gives the protein CASSQDAGTRELFF.

The V call is TRBV6-5, the J call TRBJ2-7, with 8 positions matching TRBD1. CDR1 is MNHEY, CDR2 SVGAGI, per germline. Trimming cost V 0 bases and J 6 bases; bases outside gene matches: 4. The CDR3 consists of 14 residues. DNA of the CDR3: TGTGCCAGCAGTTACTCGTCAGGGGGCGGCGAGCAGTACTTC. Translated: CASSYSSGGGEQYF.

The rearrangement uses TRBV30 and TRBJ2-7; 7 nucleotides agree with TRBD1. This CDR3 spans 16 amino acids. CDR1 is GTSNPN and CDR2 is SVGIG in the germline V gene (reference sequence). With 1 base clipped from V and 2 bases from J, the junction kept 11 bases outside the gene matches. The CDR3 reads CAWSGVEAGGPYEQYF. The CDR3 DNA is TGTGCCTGGAGTGGGGTGGAGGCAGGGGGACCCTACGAGCAGTACTTC.

V and J are TRBV27 and TRBJ2-7; TRBD2 aligns across 14 bases. The CDR3 runs to 16 residues. V gave up 6 bases and J gave up 0 bases; unmatched junction bases: 4. Germline CDR1 is MNHEY and CDR2 is SMNVEV (reference sequence). CDR3 nucleotides: TGTGCCAGCAGCGGGACTAGCGGGAGTTACTCCTACGAGCAGTACTTC. Protein product: CASSGTSGSYSYEQYF.